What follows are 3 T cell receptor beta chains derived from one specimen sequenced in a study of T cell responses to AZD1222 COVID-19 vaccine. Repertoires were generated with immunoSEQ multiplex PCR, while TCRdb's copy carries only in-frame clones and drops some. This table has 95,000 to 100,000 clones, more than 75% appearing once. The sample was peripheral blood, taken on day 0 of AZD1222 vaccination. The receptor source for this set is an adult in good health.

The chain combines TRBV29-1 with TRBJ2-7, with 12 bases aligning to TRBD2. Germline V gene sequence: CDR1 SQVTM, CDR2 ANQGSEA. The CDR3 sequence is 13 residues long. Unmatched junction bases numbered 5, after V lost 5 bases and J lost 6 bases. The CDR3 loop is CSVLRTSGIEQYF. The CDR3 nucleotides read TGCAGCGTTCTAAGGACTAGCGGGATCGAGCAGTACTTC.

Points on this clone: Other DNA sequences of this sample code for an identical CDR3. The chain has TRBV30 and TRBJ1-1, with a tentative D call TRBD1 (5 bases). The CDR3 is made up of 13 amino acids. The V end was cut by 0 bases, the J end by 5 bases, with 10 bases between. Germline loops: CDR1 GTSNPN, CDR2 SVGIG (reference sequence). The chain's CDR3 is CAWSVGGGTEAFF. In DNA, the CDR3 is TGTGCCTGGAGTGTGGGGGGGGGAACTGAAGCTTTCTTT. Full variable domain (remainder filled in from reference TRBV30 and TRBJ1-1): SQTIHQWPATLVQPVGSPLSLECTVEGTSNPNLYWYRQAAGRGLQLLFYSVGIGQISSEVPQNLSASRPQDRQFILSSKKLLLSDSGFYLCAWSVGGGTEAFFGQGTRLTVV.

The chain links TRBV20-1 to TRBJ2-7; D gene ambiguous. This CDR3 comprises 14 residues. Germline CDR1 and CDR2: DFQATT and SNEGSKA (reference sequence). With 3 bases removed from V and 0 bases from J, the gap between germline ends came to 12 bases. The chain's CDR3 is CSASGAHNSYEQYF. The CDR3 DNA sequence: TGCAGTGCTAGTGGTGCACACAACTCCTACGAGCAGTACTTC.